Presented here are 26 T cell receptor beta chains from one specimen sequenced in a study of blood T cell repertoires in COVID-19. Clones were read by immunoSEQ multiplex PCR, and TCRdb kept only the in-frame ones, dropping some. The table lists 81,000 or so clones, about 92% of them singletons. Sequenced input: peripheral blood. These receptors came from a woman aged 60-75 years with active COVID-19.

The V gene is TRBV5-1, the J gene TRBJ2-6, with D possibly matching TRBD1 (5 bases). V dropped 4 bases and J dropped 1 base, with 9 bases sitting between them. This CDR3 is 15 amino acids long. CDR1 and CDR2 (germline): SGHRS, YFSETQ. CDR3 residues: CASSPQGSGANVLTF. CDR3 in DNA: TGCGCCAGCAGCCCTCAGGGATCTGGGGCCAACGTCCTGACTTTC.

The V gene is TRBV3-1 (or the pseudogene TRBV3-2), the J gene TRBJ1-5, with 10 bases matching TRBD1. Germline-derived CDR1 and CDR2 are LGHDT and YNNKEL (reference sequence). The CDR3 runs to 15 residues. The ends lost 3 bases at V and 2 bases at J; junction bases unmatched: 1. The CDR3 DNA follows: TGTGCCAGCAGCCAGGGACAGGGGTGCAATCAGCCCCAGCATTTT. Amino acid sequence: CASSQGQGCNQPQHF.

The chain couples TRBV6-5 to TRBJ2-1; tentative D call: TRBD2 (6 bases). The germline V and J ends were trimmed by 7 bases and 2 bases, with 15 bases remaining between them. From germline, CDR1 is MNHEY and CDR2 SVGAGI. This CDR3 comprises 15 residues. The CDR3: CASTTGTSTYNEQFF. In DNA, the CDR3 is TGTGCCAGCACCACCGGGACTTCTACCTACAATGAGCAGTTCTTC.

The gene calls are TRBV6-5 and TRBJ2-1, with D possibly matching TRBD2 (6 bases). With 8 bases removed from V and 0 bases from J, the gap between germline ends came to 8 bases. Germline V lookup: CDR1 MNHEY, CDR2 SVGAGI. This CDR3 spans 13 amino acids. The CDR3: CASRTNSYNEQFF. The CDR3 DNA reads TGTGCCAGCCGGACTAACTCCTACAATGAGCAGTTCTTC.

The J gene is TRBJ2-2, the V gene TRBV6-2 or TRBV6-3; the D gene is possibly TRBD2 (5 bases). CDR1 and CDR2 (germline): MNHEY, SVGEGT. V dropped 5 bases and J dropped 7 bases, with 17 bases sitting between them. This CDR3 is built from 15 residues. The CDR3 protein is CASSTQRAVGGELFF. CDR3 coding DNA: TGTGCCAGCAGTACCCAACGAGCGGTCGGCGGGGAGCTGTTTTTT.

The DNA for the CDR3 is TGTGCCAGCAGTCGGGGTAGCGGGGGCCGACAATACAATGAGCAGTTCTTC. Translated: CASSRGSGGRQYNEQFF. The chain employs TRBV27 and TRBJ2-1; the match to TRBD2 covers 9 bases. Trimming at V came to 5 bases and at J to 4 bases, leaving 12 bases not matched to a gene. The germline gives CDR1 MNHEY, CDR2 SMNVEV (reference sequence). This CDR3 has 17 amino acids.

The chain combines TRBV7-2 with TRBJ2-7; 11 nucleotides line up with TRBD2. Germline assignment: CDR1 SGHTA and CDR2 FQGNSA. With V trimmed by 4 bases and J by 3 bases, 5 bases remained unmatched. This CDR3 is 15 amino acids long. The CDR3 region is CASSSDLAGGYEQYF. CDR3 bases: TGTGCCAGCAGCTCAGATCTAGCGGGGGGCTACGAGCAGTACTTC. Complete variable domain (other parts from reference TRBV7-2 and TRBJ2-7): GAGVSQSPSNKVTEKGKDVELRCDPISGHTALYWYRQSLGQGLEFLIYFQGNSAPDKSGLPSDRFSAERTGGSVSTLTIQRTQQEDSAVYLCASSSDLAGGYEQYFGPGTRLTVT.

The V call is TRBV5-1, the J call TRBJ1-6, with 11 bases that match TRBD1. The CDR3 totals 14 residues. The trim removed 4 bases at V and 13 bases at J, leaving 7 bases unmatched. Germline-derived CDR1 and CDR2 are SGHRS and YFSETQ. The CDR3 here is CASSPGTGGSPLHF. The CDR3 nucleotides are TGCGCCAGCAGCCCAGGGACAGGGGGTTCCCCCCTCCACTTT.

The CDR3, as DNA: TGTGCCAGCACCGACCGGGGGAACTATGGCTACACCTTC. Translation gives CASTDRGNYGYTF. V and J are TRBV6-5 and TRBJ1-2, with D possibly TRBD1 on 5 matching bases. This CDR3 region has 13 residues. V lost 7 bases to trimming and J lost 2 bases, with 11 bases between them. Germline CDR1 reads MNHEY; CDR2 reads SVGAGI.

The rearrangement links TRBV19 to TRBJ1-4; D remains ambiguous. This CDR3 is 13 amino acids long. Germline V gives CDR1 LNHDA, CDR2 SQIVND (reference sequence). V lost 3 bases and J 8 bases, leaving 10 bases between the germline ends. CDR3 in DNA: TGTGCCAGTAGTATCGTGGCTGCAGAAAAACTGTTTTTT. It yields the protein CASSIVAAEKLFF.

This clone was picked up a small number of times. The V gene is TRBV9, the J gene TRBJ2-5; 14 bases match TRBD2. The CDR3 spans 18 residues. After removal of 0 bases from V and 5 bases from J, the junction contained 9 bases not matched to a gene. Germline CDR1 is SGDLS and CDR2 is YYNGEE. CDR3 DNA: TGTGCCAGCAGCGTAGGAAGACTAGCGGGGGGGCCTTTGGAGACCCAGTACTTC. Amino acid sequence: CASSVGRLAGGPLETQYF.

The gene calls are TRBV28 and TRBJ1-5; 12 bases line up with TRBD1. V gave up 6 bases and J gave up 2 bases; unmatched junction bases: 11. CDR1 and CDR2 (germline): MDHEN, SYDVKM. There are 18 residues in the CDR3. The CDR3 reads CASRPGTGGFLGNQPQHF. In DNA, the CDR3 is TGTGCCAGCAGACCCGGGACAGGGGGCTTTTTGGGCAATCAGCCCCAGCATTTT.

The rearrangement joins TRBV6-5 to TRBJ2-7; perhaps TRBD1 as D (6 bases). CDR3 length: 14 amino acids. Germline values: CDR1 MNHEY, CDR2 SVGAGI. V was clipped by 6 bases and J by 0 bases, with 12 bases between them. This chain's CDR3 is CASRIGQSSYEQYF. The CDR3 coding sequence is TGTGCCAGCAGGATTGGACAGTCCTCCTACGAGCAGTACTTC.

This chain connects TRBV11-3 to TRBJ2-1; no definite D call. This CDR3 has 13 amino acids. The V end was cut by 5 bases, the J end by 7 bases, with 12 bases between. Germline V gene lookup returns CDR1 SGHNT and CDR2 YENEEA. The CDR3 nucleotides are TGTGCCAGCAGCCCGTACGGAGATAATGAGCAGTTCTTC. Residues: CASSPYGDNEQFF.

The V gene is TRBV9, the J gene TRBJ2-1; a possible D gene is TRBD1 (6 bases). Germline V gene data show CDR1 as SGDLS and CDR2 as YYNGEE. The CDR3 covers 14 residues. V was shortened by 4 bases and J by 5 bases, with 13 bases between the two germline ends. CDR3 in amino acids: CASSPRTEDNEQFF. CDR3 DNA sequence: TGTGCCAGCAGCCCTCGGACAGAGGACAATGAGCAGTTCTTC.

V is TRBV7-2 and J is TRBJ2-7; D unclear. The CDR3 is made up of 12 amino acids. With 2 bases removed from V and 5 bases from J, the gap between germline ends came to 7 bases. The germline V gene encodes CDR1 SGHTA and CDR2 FQGNSA. Here the CDR3 reads CASSLMGNEQYF. The CDR3 DNA sequence: TGTGCCAGCAGCTTAATGGGCAACGAGCAGTACTTC. The full variable domain, rest sourced from reference TRBV7-2 and TRBJ2-7, is GAGVSQSPSNKVTEKGKDVELRCDPISGHTALYWYRQSLGQGLEFLIYFQGNSAPDKSGLPSDRFSAERTGGSVSTLTIQRTQQEDSAVYLCASSLMGNEQYFGPGTRLTVT.

CDR3 DNA: TGTGCCAGCACCCTTAACCCGGGGGAATTATACGAGCAGTACTTC. It is translated as CASTLNPGELYEQYF. The V and J genes are TRBV3-1 (or the pseudogene TRBV3-2) and TRBJ2-7; TRBD2 is a possible D gene (6 bases). The CDR3 contains 15 residues. V gave up 7 bases and J gave up 4 bases, with 20 bases separating them. Per germline, CDR1 LGHDT and CDR2 YNNKEL (reference sequence).

A note on this clone: Germline and junction disagree at one end, which may indicate a read error. V gene TRBV25-1 combines with J gene TRBJ1-2; a possible D gene is TRBD1 (5 bases). This CDR3 has 15 residues. Germline V gene data show CDR1 as MGHDK and CDR2 as SYGVNS. In DNA, the CDR3 is TGTGCCAGCAGGGAGAACGGGGGGATTAACTATGGCTGCACCTTC. Its protein is CASRENGGINYGCTF.

The CDR3 sequence is CASTKAPGQGVYEQYF. The CDR3 nucleotides are TGTGCCAGCACCAAAGCCCCGGGACAGGGGGTTTACGAGCAGTACTTC. The chain couples TRBV5-5 to TRBJ2-7; 11 bases map to TRBD1. The CDR3 runs to 16 residues. Germline-derived CDR1 and CDR2 are SGHKS and YYEKEE (reference sequence). V dropped 6 bases and J dropped 4; count of bases not matched to a gene: 12.

The CDR3 loop is CASSKEGTGNEQYF. DNA of the CDR3: TGTGCCAGCAGCAAAGAGGGGACTGGCAACGAGCAGTACTTC. The V and J genes are TRBV21-1 and TRBJ2-7; the D call TRBD2 from the table was never checked on the DNA. TRBV21-1 constitutes a pseudogene. CDR3 size: 14 residues.

This chain joins TRBV30 and TRBJ1-2; D possibly corresponds to TRBD1 (6 bases). V dropped 2 bases and J dropped 7 bases, with 11 bases sitting between them. The CDR3 contains 12 residues. Looked up from germline, CDR1 is GTSNPN and CDR2 is SVGIG (reference sequence). CDR3 nucleotide sequence: TGTGCCTGGAGTACAGGGACATTTGGCTACACCTTC. It is translated as CAWSTGTFGYTF.

The genes are TRBV5-1 and TRBJ2-7; 7 bases map to TRBD1. J gave up 0 bases and V 0 bases, and 0 bases lay outside the gene matches. The CDR3 consists of 14 residues. Looked up from germline, CDR1 is SGHRS and CDR2 is YFSETQ. In DNA form, the CDR3 reads TGCGCCAGCAGCTTGGGACAGGGCTCCTACGAGCAGTACTTC. Translated, it gives CASSLGQGSYEQYF.

The chain recombines TRBV30 with TRBJ2-7, with 11 positions matching TRBD1. Germline V gene data show CDR1 as GTSNPN and CDR2 as SVGIG (reference sequence). The ends lost 0 bases at V and 3 bases at J; junction bases unmatched: 7. The CDR3 covers 16 residues. In DNA, the CDR3 is TGTGCCTGGAGTGTGGAAGGACAGGGGGCTGGCTACGAGCAGTACTTC. As protein: CAWSVEGQGAGYEQYF.

The J gene is TRBJ2-7, the V gene TRBV7-2; 13 bases match TRBD2. This CDR3 is 15 amino acids long. V gave up 3 bases and J gave up 7 bases; unmatched junction bases: 6. The germline V gene has CDR1 SGHTA and CDR2 FQGNSA. For the CDR3, the DNA is TGTGCCAGCAGCTTGACTAGCGGGGGGTCAAGAGAGCAGTACTTC. This sequence encodes CASSLTSGGSREQYF.

The chain uses TRBV5-1 and TRBJ2-1; 11 nucleotides agree with TRBD2. The CDR3 length is 15 residues. V shed 2 bases, J shed 8 bases, and the junction held 6 bases outside the gene matches. Germline V gene data show CDR1 as SGHRS and CDR2 as YFSETQ. CDR3 nucleotide sequence: TGCGCCAGCAGCTTAGGGACTAGCGGTGCCGATGAGCAGTTCTTC. It yields the protein CASSLGTSGADEQFF.

This clone was detected only once. The V call is TRBV6-4, the J call TRBJ1-3; D call uncertain. Germline V gene lookup returns CDR1 MRHNA and CDR2 SNTAGT. Trimming removed 7 bases from V and 0 bases from J, with 13 bases in between. CDR3 length: 15 amino acids. The CDR3 reads CASIRIGDSGNTIYF. The CDR3 bases are TGTGCCAGCATACGTATCGGGGACTCTGGAAACACCATATATTTT.